Shown below are 30 T cell receptor beta chains from a single sample sequenced in a study of cytomegalovirus exposure and HLA in healthy donors. With 60 Vbeta and 13 Jbeta primers, the PCR was carried out. Some clones are missing from TCRdb's copy, which holds only in-frame ones; the method was immunoSEQ multiplex PCR. Recorded for this sample: approximately 210,000 clones. Input material: PBMCs. These receptor sequences come from a woman under 40 in good health and CMV-seropositive.

The chain has TRBV6-1 and TRBJ1-2; D gene uncertain. Germline CDR1 MNHNS, CDR2 SASEGT. CDR3 size: 14 residues. Trimming removed 0 bases from V and 4 bases from J, with 9 bases in between. CDR3: CASSEAMEIYGYTF. Here the CDR3 DNA reads TGTGCCAGCAGTGAAGCAATGGAGATCTATGGCTACACCTTC.

The chain has TRBV5-1 and TRBJ2-7; possible D gene TRBD2, 5 bases. V shed 0 bases and J shed 0 bases, with 13 bases lying between them. CDR1 and CDR2 (germline): SGHRS, YFSETQ. The CDR3 loop spans 16 amino acids. In nucleotides, the CDR3 is TGCGCCAGCAGCTTGGGGACTTACCGGAGCTCCTACGAGCAGTACTTC. Protein product: CASSLGTYRSSYEQYF.

This chain uses TRBV6-5 with TRBJ1-2, with D uncertain. V dropped 0 bases and J dropped 2 bases, with 10 bases sitting between them. Germline CDR1 MNHEY, CDR2 SVGAGI. The CDR3 consists of 15 residues. CDR3 amino acids: CASSYSGVSNYGYTF. In nucleotides, the CDR3 is TGTGCCAGCAGTTACTCGGGAGTATCAAACTATGGCTACACCTTC.

This chain connects TRBV11-3 to TRBJ2-2; unclear D gene. Trimming took 6 bases from V and 3 from J, leaving 11 bases between them. Germline V gene sequence: CDR1 SGHNT, CDR2 YENEEA. The CDR3 covers 14 residues. In nucleotides, the CDR3 is TGTGCCAGCAGTGATGGGCTTCACACCGGGGAGCTGTTTTTT. Protein: CASSDGLHTGELFF.

The V gene is TRBV11-2, the J gene TRBJ2-5; possibly TRBD1 for D (5 bases). Trimming took off 5 bases at V and 7 bases at J, with 20 bases between the two ends. Germline lookup yields CDR1 SGHAT and CDR2 FQNNGV. The CDR3 has 15 residues. CDR3 amino acids: CASSPTRVGSGTQYF. DNA for the CDR3: TGTGCCAGCAGCCCTACCAGGGTCGGGTCTGGGACCCAGTACTTC.

The chain has TRBV6-5 and TRBJ2-3; 11 bases agree with TRBD2. CDR3 length: 15 residues. The ends lost 7 bases at V and 8 bases at J; junction bases unmatched: 11. Germline CDR1 reads MNHEY; CDR2 reads SVGAGI. CDR3 sequence: CASMLLAGGYATQYF. In DNA, the CDR3 is TGTGCCAGCATGCTGCTAGCGGGGGGATACGCTACGCAGTATTTT.

The CDR3 region has the DNA TGTGCCAGCAGCGTACTAGCCACTGGCTACACCTTC. Translated: CASSVLATGYTF. The rearrangement uses TRBV9 and TRBJ1-2; D uncertain. Trimming pared 1 base from V and 7 bases from J, leaving 8 bases between. Germline V gene data show CDR1 as SGDLS and CDR2 as YYNGEE. There are 12 residues in the CDR3.

The V and J genes are TRBV7-8 and TRBJ2-5; 8 bases map to TRBD2. V dropped 4 bases and J dropped 1; count of bases not matched to a gene: 2. Germline CDR1 SGHVS, CDR2 FQNEAQ. CDR3 length: 14 residues. DNA of the CDR3: TGTGCCAGCAGCTCGACTAGCGTCCAAGAGACCCAGTACTTC. Translating it yields CASSSTSVQETQYF. Supplemented by reference TRBV7-8 and TRBJ2-5, the full variable domain reads GAGVSQSPRYKVAKRGQDVALRCDPISGHVSLFWYQQALGQGPEFLTYFQNEAQLDKSGLPSDRFFAERPEGSVSTLKIQRTQQEDSAVYLCASSSTSVQETQYFGPGTRLLVL.

The chain uses TRBV5-6 and TRBJ2-1; D gene unclear. The CDR3 loop spans 15 amino acids. Trimming left V 1 base short and J 2 bases short, with 10 bases between. Germline CDR1 SGHDT, CDR2 YYEEEE. The CDR3 region is CASSLRYVAYNEQFF. The CDR3 DNA reads as TGTGCCAGCAGCTTGCGATATGTAGCCTACAATGAGCAGTTCTTC.

The V and J genes are TRBV27 and TRBJ2-5; D is possibly TRBD1 (6 bases). The last part of the DNA fits TRBJ2-7 better; the J call may be wrong. Germline loops: CDR1 MNHEY, CDR2 SMNVEV (reference sequence). The CDR3 runs to 12 residues. The CDR3 spells CASRDSPYEQYF. CDR3 bases: TGTGCCAGCAGGGACAGCCCCTACGAGCAGTACTTC.

This sequence joins TRBV19 and TRBJ1-1; 7 nucleotides agree with TRBD1. The CDR3 has 14 residues. With 8 bases clipped from V and 0 bases from J, the junction kept 6 bases outside the gene matches. The V gene's germline CDR1 is LNHDA and CDR2 SQIVND (reference sequence). In DNA form, the CDR3 reads TGTGCCAGTGACAAGACAGGGATGAACACTGAAGCTTTCTTT. Translating gives CASDKTGMNTEAFF.

The chain has TRBV10-3 and TRBJ1-1; D is ambiguous. From germline, CDR1 is ENHRY and CDR2 SYGVKD. The ends were cut back, 0 bases at V and 0 bases at J, with 8 bases in the middle. The CDR3 loop spans 15 amino acids. The CDR3: CAISESPVLNTEAFF. DNA for the CDR3: TGTGCCATCAGTGAGTCTCCGGTCCTGAACACTGAAGCTTTCTTT.

V is TRBV28 and J is TRBJ2-5, with 9 bases that match TRBD1. From germline, CDR1 is MDHEN and CDR2 SYDVKM. The J segment lost 5 bases and the V segment lost 6 bases, leaving 16 bases of the junction unmatched. This CDR3 spans 17 amino acids. CDR3 protein: CASSTELNRDRVETQYF. The CDR3, as DNA: TGTGCCAGCAGCACGGAACTGAACCGGGACAGGGTCGAGACCCAGTACTTC.

This chain links TRBV16 with TRBJ1-5; D unclear. The CDR3 consists of 19 residues. The germline V and J ends were trimmed by 0 bases and 0 bases, with 18 bases remaining between them. Germline CDR1 is KGHSY and CDR2 is FQNENV. The CDR3 DNA is TGTGCCAGCAGCCAATCGGGAGGCCCCATAGGTTATAGCAATCAGCCCCAGCATTTT. This translates into CASSQSGGPIGYSNQPQHF.

The chain is built from TRBV10-2 and TRBJ2-2; a weak D match, TRBD2 (6 bases). The CDR3 has 15 amino acids. Germline loops: CDR1 WSHSY, CDR2 SAAADI. V lost 7 bases and J 6 bases, leaving 18 bases between the germline ends. The CDR3 nucleotides are TGCGCCAGCAAACGCGGGATGGGTAACGCCGGGGAGCTGTTTTTT. This encodes CASKRGMGNAGELFF.

The rearrangement links TRBV6-5 to TRBJ2-5; 8 nucleotides agree with TRBD2. V was clipped by 4 bases and J by 7 bases; unmatched bases: 8. Germline V gives CDR1 MNHEY, CDR2 SVGAGI. This CDR3 contains 14 residues. The CDR3: CASSSRGGAGTQYF. CDR3 sequence (DNA): TGTGCCAGCAGTTCCCGGGGGGGGGCGGGGACCCAGTACTTC.

V gene TRBV27 combines with J gene TRBJ1-2; TRBD1 agrees at 8 bases. CDR1 is MNHEY, CDR2 SMNVEV, per germline (reference sequence). V lost 4 bases, J lost 5 bases, and 12 bases stayed unmatched. The CDR3 has 16 residues. The CDR3 here is CASSSSGTGNRYGYTF. CDR3 nucleotides: TGTGCCAGCAGTTCGTCCGGGACAGGTAATCGGTATGGCTACACCTTC.

V is TRBV19 and J is TRBJ1-2; 11 bases agree with TRBD1. This CDR3 contains 17 residues. The trim removed 5 bases at V and 2 bases at J, leaving 10 bases unmatched. From germline, CDR1 is LNHDA and CDR2 SQIVND (reference sequence). CDR3 coding DNA: TGTGCCAGTAGTCCCAGTCCCGGGACAGGGGGGAACTATGGCTACACCTTC. Its translation: CASSPSPGTGGNYGYTF. Complete variable domain (other parts from reference TRBV19 and TRBJ1-2): DGGITQSPKYLFRKEGQNVTLSCEQNLNHDAMYWYRQDPGQGLRLIYYSQIVNDFQKGDIAEGYSVSREKKESFPLTVTSAQKNPTAFYLCASSPSPGTGGNYGYTFGSGTRLTVV.

This chain joins TRBV5-8 and TRBJ1-2, with a possible D match to TRBD1 (6 bases). V lost 0 bases and J lost 3, with 18 bases in between. This CDR3 comprises 17 residues. Per germline, CDR1 SGHTS and CDR2 YDEGEE. CDR3 sequence reads: CASSLEVDWGPDYGYTF. The DNA for the CDR3 is TGTGCCAGCAGCTTGGAGGTGGATTGGGGGCCCGACTATGGCTACACCTTC.

V gene TRBV10-3 combines with J gene TRBJ1-1; 7 nucleotides agree with TRBD1. The germline V gene encodes CDR1 ENHRY and CDR2 SYGVKD. CDR3 length: 14 residues. V lost 5 bases, J lost 5 bases, and 8 bases stayed unmatched. The chain's CDR3 is CAISKVGGATEAFF. The DNA of the CDR3 is TGTGCCATCAGTAAGGTAGGGGGCGCAACTGAAGCTTTCTTT.

This chain joins TRBV7-8 and TRBJ2-5; 9 bases agree with TRBD1. Germline V lookup: CDR1 SGHVS, CDR2 FQNEAQ. This CDR3 has 15 amino acids. The trim removed 5 bases at V and 5 bases at J, leaving 9 bases unmatched. Here the CDR3 reads CASSSTGQGRETQYF. The CDR3 region has the DNA TGTGCCAGCAGCAGTACGGGACAGGGACGGGAGACCCAGTACTTC.

The chain employs TRBV7-2 and TRBJ2-5; TRBD2 matches 13 bases. V lost 3 bases to trimming and J lost 2 bases; unmatched junction nucleotides: 3. The CDR3 runs 16 residues. The germline gives CDR1 SGHTA, CDR2 FQGNSA. CDR3 residues: CASSLSGLAGQETQYF. The CDR3, as DNA: TGTGCCAGCAGCTTGTCGGGACTAGCGGGACAAGAGACCCAGTACTTC. Using reference TRBV7-2 and TRBJ2-5 for the parts outside the CDR3, the full variable domain is GAGVSQSPSNKVTEKGKDVELRCDPISGHTALYWYRQSLGQGLEFLIYFQGNSAPDKSGLPSDRFSAERTGGSVSTLTIQRTQQEDSAVYLCASSLSGLAGQETQYFGPGTRLLVL.

Here the CDR3 DNA reads TGTGCCAGTAGTAAGGGCAACAAAGGGGCAGGGGGCCCGGATGGCTACACCTTC. Its protein is CASSKGNKGAGGPDGYTF. The V call is TRBV19, the J call TRBJ1-2; 8 nucleotides line up with TRBD1. The CDR3 runs 18 residues. Germline CDR1 reads LNHDA; CDR2 reads SQIVND (reference sequence). V lost 4 bases and J lost 6; bases outside the gene matches: 19. The entire variable domain, with the rest obtained from reference TRBV19 and TRBJ1-2, is as follows: DGGITQSPKYLFRKEGQNVTLSCEQNLNHDAMYWYRQDPGQGLRLIYYSQIVNDFQKGDIAEGYSVSREKKESFPLTVTSAQKNPTAFYLCASSKGNKGAGGPDGYTFGSGTRLTVV.

The V gene is TRBV19, the J gene TRBJ2-7, with D possibly matching TRBD1 (5 bases). CDR1 and CDR2 (germline): LNHDA, SQIVND (reference sequence). The germline V and J ends were trimmed by 1 base and 0 bases, with 16 bases remaining between them. The CDR3 is 17 residues long. The CDR3 loop reads CASSIGLGEGLSYEQYF. In nucleotides, the CDR3 is TGTGCCAGTAGTATAGGCCTAGGGGAAGGCCTCTCCTACGAGCAGTACTTC.

The gene calls are TRBV5-1 and TRBJ2-2; no clear D. CDR3 size: 13 residues. V was clipped by 2 bases and J by 6 bases, with 8 bases between them. Germline lookup yields CDR1 SGHRS and CDR2 YFSETQ. The chain's CDR3 is CASSFGGPGELFF. CDR3 DNA: TGCGCCAGCAGCTTCGGCGGCCCCGGGGAGCTGTTTTTT. Full variable domain (remainder filled in from reference TRBV5-1 and TRBJ2-2): KAGVTQTPRYLIKTRGQQVTLSCSPISGHRSVSWYQQTPGQGLQFLFEYFSETQRNKGNFPGRFSGRQFSNSRSEMNVSTLELGDSALYLCASSFGGPGELFFGEGSRLTVL.

The CDR3, as DNA: TGTGCCACCAGCAGAGATCTTGAGACGCGTGGACAGGGGGCCTCTGGTTACAATGAGCAGTTCTTC. Protein product: CATSRDLETRGQGASGYNEQFF. The chain is built from TRBV15 and TRBJ2-1; 11 positions match TRBD1. The CDR3 has 22 amino acids. CDR1 LNHNV and CDR2 YYDKDF come from the germline V gene (reference sequence). J gave up 4 bases and V 0 bases, and 20 bases lay outside the gene matches.

This sequence joins TRBV6-5 and TRBJ1-1, with unresolved D. Per the germline V gene, CDR1 is MNHEY and CDR2 is SVGAGI. Trimming removed 5 bases from V and 1 base from J, with 8 bases in between. The length of the CDR3 is 13 residues. The CDR3 here is CASSRTRNTEAFF. The CDR3 nucleotides are TGTGCCAGCAGTAGAACACGGAACACTGAAGCTTTCTTT.

This chain joins TRBV7-9 and TRBJ1-5; possible D gene TRBD1, 6 bases. CDR3 length equals 15 residues. The germline V and J ends were trimmed by 5 bases and 5 bases, with 16 bases remaining between them. Per germline, CDR1 SEHNR and CDR2 FQNEAQ (reference sequence). The CDR3 region is CASSEDRSSYQPQHF. The CDR3 coding sequence is TGTGCCAGCAGCGAAGACAGGAGTTCCTATCAGCCCCAGCATTTT.

V usage is TRBV19 and J usage is TRBJ1-3, with D possibly matching TRBD1 (6 bases). This CDR3 has 15 residues. Germline values: CDR1 LNHDA, CDR2 SQIVND (reference sequence). V shed 5 bases and J shed 2 bases, with 13 bases lying between them. The CDR3 spells CASSPRTATGNTIYF. DNA of the CDR3: TGTGCCAGTAGTCCTAGGACAGCGACTGGAAACACCATATATTTT.

The J gene is TRBJ2-5, the V gene TRBV2, with D possibly being TRBD1 (5 bases). There are 14 residues in the CDR3. Trimming stripped 4 bases from V and 5 bases from J, with 14 bases between. Germline V gives CDR1 SNHLY, CDR2 FYNNEI. CDR3 amino acids: CASSGLTVTETQYF. CDR3 coding DNA: TGTGCCAGCAGTGGGCTGACAGTAACGGAGACCCAGTACTTC.